This is a list of T cell receptor beta chains from one sample in a study of cytotoxic CD8 clonotypes in ibrutinib-treated CLL. The repertoire was sequenced with immunoSEQ multiplex PCR; TCRdb's copy has only in-frame clones and lacks some. Of 150,000 or so clones listed, about 84% were seen once; the top ten hold about 5%. This material consisted of PBMCs, taken after 24 months of ibrutinib treatment. Source of these receptors: a human donor with chronic lymphocytic leukemia. Both conserved end residues are part of each CDR3. The D gene is left open where the match is weak. Clone size is not always given. Where it is, it says once, few, many or a class for expanded clones.

J	D	size	V	DNA	CDR3
TRBJ1-3	NA	NA	TRBV28	TGTGCCAGCAGTTTATGGACTGGAAACACCATATATTTT	CASSLWTGNTIYF
TRBJ1-1	NA	NA	TRBV2	TGTGCCAGCAGTCCGAGTGGGGACTCTGAAGCTTTCTTT	CASSPSGDSEAFF
TRBJ1-2	TRBD1	NA	TRBV19	TGTGCCAGTAGTCCGGGGGACAGCTATGGCTACACCTTC	CASSPGDSYGYTF
TRBJ2-7	NA	NA	TRBV6-6	TGTGCCAGCAGTCCCCGACAGAGCTCCTACGAGCAGTACTTC	CASSPRQSSYEQYF
TRBJ2-1	TRBD2	NA	TRBV6-1	TGTGCCAGCAGTGAATTGACTAGCGGGAGGCTCTACAATGAGCAGTTCTTC	CASSELTSGRLYNEQFF
TRBJ1-2	TRBD1	NA	TRBV29-1	TGCAGCGTTGGGGGTCTGGACAGGATTGACTATGGCTACACCTTC	CSVGGLDRIDYGYTF
TRBJ2-6	NA	NA	TRBV19	TGTGCCAGTAAAACAGGGCGGGGCTCTGGGGCCAACGTCCTGACTTTC	CASKTGRGSGANVLTF
TRBJ1-1	NA	NA	TRBV6-6	TGTGCCAGCAGCCTACAGGCCGCTGAAGCTTTCTTT	CASSLQAAEAFF
TRBJ2-3	NA	NA	TRBV7-2	TGTGCCAGCAGCTTAAAGAGGGTTCCAGATACGCAGTATTTT	CASSLKRVPDTQYF
TRBJ1-5	TRBD1	NA	TRBV28	TGTGCCAGCAGACCGGGACAGGGCGGTCAGCCCCAGCATTTT	CASRPGQGGQPQHF
TRBJ1-4	NA	NA	TRBV7-3	TGTGCCAGCAGCTTAACGCAGATAACCGGCGAAAAACTGTTTTTT	CASSLTQITGEKLFF
TRBJ2-7	NA	NA	TRBV5-1	TGCGCCAGCAGCTTGGGGGGCCCCTTTGAGCAGTACTTC	CASSLGGPFEQYF
TRBJ1-1	NA	NA	TRBV9	TGTGCCAGCAGCGCCCCCCCCGGTCGGGACAACACTGAAGCTTTCTTT	CASSAPPGRDNTEAFF
TRBJ1-2	NA	once	TRBV30	TGTGCCTGGAGTGTACTAAAATCCGCAAAGGATGGCTACACCTTC	CAWSVLKSAKDGYTF
TRBJ2-5	NA	NA	TRBV20-1	TGCAGTGCTAGAGTGTCCGAACCCCAGTACTTC	CSARVSEPQYF
TRBJ1-5	NA	medium-sized	TRBV19	TGTGCCAGTAGCCCCGGGGGTGGGGTTGACAATCAGCCCCAGCATTTT	CASSPGGGVDNQPQHF
TRBJ2-2	TRBD2	NA	TRBV18	TGTGCCAGCTCACCAGCTAGCGGGAACACCGGGGAGCTGTTTTTT	CASSPASGNTGELFF
TRBJ1-5	NA	NA	TRBV9	TGTGCCAGCAGCGCGGGCCCCGGGACGGGGAATCAGCCCCAGCATTTT	CASSAGPGTGNQPQHF
TRBJ1-5	NA	NA	TRBV29-1	TGCAGCGCTACCGGGGATGCGGGGCCCCAGCATTTT	CSATGDAGPQHF
TRBJ1-2	TRBD1	NA	TRBV19	TGTGCCAGTAGTCAGAAGGCCGGGACAGGGGCAGATGGCTACACCTTC	CASSQKAGTGADGYTF
TRBJ1-3	NA	NA	TRBV7-9	TGTGCCAGCAGCTTAGTGGTTGGGGTCTCTGGAAACACCATATATTTT	CASSLVVGVSGNTIYF
TRBJ1-2	TRBD1	NA	TRBV10-3	TGTGCCATCAGTGGGGGGACAGGGCTTACCCTCTTTGGCTACACCTTC	CAISGGTGLTLFGYTF
TRBJ2-3	TRBD2	NA	TRBV5-1	TGCGCCAGCAGCTTGGTTGGGAGGGTCACAGATACGCAGTATTTT	CASSLVGRVTDTQYF
TRBJ1-2	TRBD1	NA	TRBV19	TGTGCCAGTATTTCTCGACAGGGCTATGGCTACACCTTC	CASISRQGYGYTF
TRBJ2-7	NA	NA	TRBV7-8	TGTGCCAGCAGCTACACCTACGAGCAGTACTTC	CASSYTYEQYF
TRBJ1-1	NA	few	TRBV5-5	TGTGCCAGCAGCTTACAGGGCTGGGCAGGGGCTTTCTTT	CASSLQGWAGAFF
TRBJ1-2	NA	NA	TRBV7-3	TGTGCCAGCAACACCTTTACTGACTATGGCTACACCTTC	CASNTFTDYGYTF
TRBJ2-7	TRBD2	few	TRBV5-1	TGCGCCAGCAGCTCCTACCCGCTAGCGGGGGGGATCCCCTACGAGCAGTACTTC	CASSSYPLAGGIPYEQYF
TRBJ2-7	TRBD1	few	TRBV7-2	TGTGCCAGCAGCAGGGACAGGGTCTCCCACGAGCAGTACTTC	CASSRDRVSHEQYF
TRBJ1-1	TRBD1	NA	TRBV19	TGTGCCAGTAGTCTAGGGACAGGGCGAATGGCTTTCTTT	CASSLGTGRMAFF
TRBJ2-5	TRBD2	NA	TRBV18	TGTGCCAGCTCACCTCGAGGGAGGGCCGGGCAAGAGACCCAGTACTTC	CASSPRGRAGQETQYF
TRBJ2-7	NA	NA	TRBV6-5	TGTGCCAGCAGTTACTCCCGGTACGAGCAGTACTTC	CASSYSRYEQYF
TRBJ1-6	NA	NA	TRBV18	TGTGCCAGCTCACCGGCAGGGGAAGGATCACCCCTCCACTTT	CASSPAGEGSPLHF
TRBJ1-1	NA	NA	TRBV7-3	TGTGCCAGCAGCTTAACAGGGGCCAAGGGCACTGAAGCTTTCTTT	CASSLTGAKGTEAFF
TRBJ2-3	NA	NA	TRBV7-3	TGTGCCAGCAGCTTGGACAGTGCTACAGATACGCAGTATTTT	CASSLDSATDTQYF
TRBJ2-3	TRBD2	NA	TRBV2	TGTGCCAGCCGAGAGCGGGGGGGCCCCGATACGCAGTATTTT	CASRERGGPDTQYF
TRBJ1-1	TRBD1	NA	TRBV5-6	TGTGCCAGCAGCCGGGACAGACGAAACACTGAAGCTTTCTTT	CASSRDRRNTEAFF
TRBJ1-1	NA	NA	TRBV5-1	TGCGCCAGCAGCTTGGCCACGGGCCCACCCGGTGGCACTGAAGCTTTCTTT	CASSLATGPPGGTEAFF
TRBJ2-7	NA	NA	TRBV5-4	TGTGCCAGCAGCCAAGGGGACTCAACCTACGAGCAGTACTTC	CASSQGDSTYEQYF
TRBJ1-4	TRBD1	NA	TRBV7-9	TGTGCCAGCAGCCTAGGGACAGGGGATGAAAAACTGTTTTTT	CASSLGTGDEKLFF
TRBJ2-7	TRBD1	NA	TRBV4-1	TGCGCCAGCAGCCACCCAGGACAGGGGCTGTACGAGCAGTACTTC	CASSHPGQGLYEQYF
TRBJ1-5	TRBD1	NA	TRBV28	TGTGCCAGCAGTTTTGGACCGGACAGGGGTAATCAGCCCCAGCATTTT	CASSFGPDRGNQPQHF
TRBJ2-7	TRBD1	NA	TRBV4-3	TGCGCCAGCAGCCAAGATTTTGGTCGGACAGGGGGCCACGAGCAGTACTTC	CASSQDFGRTGGHEQYF
TRBJ2-3	TRBD1	NA	TRBV6-1	TGTGCCAGCAGCTCTCAGGGGGTGAGAGATACGCAGTATTTT	CASSSQGVRDTQYF
TRBJ1-2	NA	NA	TRBV9	TGTGCCAGCAGCGTAGATTCAAGCGGCTATGGCTACACCTTC	CASSVDSSGYGYTF
TRBJ1-3	NA	NA	TRBV6-5	TGTGCCAGCAGTTCCCCCCGAGTCAGTTCTGGAAACACCATATATTTT	CASSSPRVSSGNTIYF
TRBJ2-1	TRBD2	NA	TRBV5-1	TGCGCCAGCAGCTTCTCGGGACTAGTAAATGAGCAGTTCTTC	CASSFSGLVNEQFF
TRBJ1-2	NA	NA	TRBV5-1	TGCGCCAGCAGCTTGGTACTCGGCGGAGGGGATGGCTACACCTTC	CASSLVLGGGDGYTF
TRBJ1-4	NA	NA	TRBV7-9	TGTGCCAGCAGCCCCAAGGGGGGCGCGACTAATGAAAAACTGTTTTTT	CASSPKGGATNEKLFF
TRBJ2-1	TRBD2	NA	TRBV7-2	TGTGCCAGCAGCTTAGGGCGGGGGGCTTTCTCCTACAATGAGCAGTTCTTC	CASSLGRGAFSYNEQFF
TRBJ2-7	TRBD1	few	TRBV5-6	TGTGCCAGCAGCTCCACCGGGACAGGGAAGCAGTACTTC	CASSSTGTGKQYF
TRBJ2-4	NA	NA	TRBV14	TGTGCCAGCAGCCAAGGCGACACCGGGACCAAAAACATTCAGTACTTC	CASSQGDTGTKNIQYF
TRBJ1-6	NA	NA	TRBV11-3	TGTGCCAGCAGCTTAGAGGCGAGGTCACCCCTCCACTTT	CASSLEARSPLHF
TRBJ2-7	NA	NA	TRBV15	TGTGCCACGGGGGACGGAGGGAGCTCCTACGAGCAGTACTTC	CATGDGGSSYEQYF